The 16 T cell receptor beta chains given below trace back to one sample, sequenced in a study of T cell repertoires in cytomegalovirus infection. TCRdb recomputed calls from the reads with MiXCR, one row per CDR3 protein. The repertoire holds about 490,000 distinct CDR3 sequences, with about 15% as singletons. Sequenced sample: CD8+ T cells from PBMCs. The source is a human donor in good health (CMV status not recorded). Some clones in this sample may be carry-over from other donors' samples.

The rearrangement links TRBV12-3 or TRBV12-4 to TRBJ2-5, with 8 bases identical to TRBD2. The trim removed 4 bases at V and 5 bases at J, leaving 12 bases unmatched. The CDR3 length is 16 residues. This CDR3 reads CASSSSGAGGRETQYF. For the CDR3, the DNA is TGTGCCAGCAGTTCCTCTGGGGCGGGGGGCCGGGAGACCCAGTACTTC.

This clonotype was picked up many times. The V and J genes are TRBV7-2 and TRBJ1-6, with D unclear. The CDR3 length is 16 residues. The V end lost 6 bases, the J end lost 0 bases, and 12 bases lay between the germline ends. Germline CDR1 is SGHTA and CDR2 is FQGNSA. The CDR3 DNA reads as TGTGCCAGCAGTTTACCGACACTCTCCTATAATTCACCCCTCCACTTT. Its protein product is CASSLPTLSYNSPLHF.

Many counts were recorded for this clonotype. The chain uses TRBV5-6 and TRBJ1-4; possibly TRBD1 for D (6 bases). Trimming left V 0 bases short and J 5 bases short, with 8 bases between. Germline V gene data show CDR1 as SGHDT and CDR2 as YYEEEE. The CDR3 is 14 amino acids. CDR3 nucleotides: TGTGCCAGCAGCTTGGACAGGGAAAATGAAAAACTGTTTTTT. This translates into CASSLDRENEKLFF. Using reference TRBV5-6 and TRBJ1-4 for the parts outside the CDR3, the full variable domain is DAGVTQSPTHLIKTRGQQVTLRCSPKSGHDTVSWYQQALGQGPQFIFQYYEEEERQRGNFPDRFSGHQFPNYSSELNVNALLLGDSALYLCASSLDRENEKLFFGSGTQLSVL.

This clonotype was detected many times. This chain uses TRBV6-6 with TRBJ2-7, with D possibly being TRBD2 (5 bases). The CDR3 is 14 amino acids. Trimming removed 5 bases from V and 0 bases from J, with 11 bases in between. The germline V gene encodes CDR1 MNHNY and CDR2 SVGAGI (reference sequence). The CDR3 DNA sequence: TGTGCCAGCAGTACTAGTACGAGCTCCTACGAGCAGTACTTC. Amino acid sequence: CASSTSTSSYEQYF.

This clonotype was observed a handful of times. The chain couples TRBV15 to TRBJ2-2; D possibly corresponds to TRBD1 (5 bases). Germline CDR1 LNHNV, CDR2 YYDKDF (reference sequence). CDR3 length: 17 residues. V was pared by 1 base and J by 6 bases, with 18 bases between. This chain's CDR3 is CATSRGDSSLRAGELFF. CDR3 in DNA: TGTGCCACCAGCAGAGGAGACAGCTCCCTCCGGGCCGGGGAGCTGTTTTTT.

Ten or more counts support this clonotype. This sequence joins TRBV7-3 and TRBJ2-3; 7 bases map to TRBD2. Germline trimming cut 1 base from V and 0 bases from J; bases unmatched to any gene: 7. Germline loops: CDR1 SGHTA, CDR2 FQGTGA. The CDR3 is 17 residues long. CDR3 DNA sequence: TGTGCCAGCAGCTTAAAGGCTGGCGGGGGAAGCACAGATACGCAGTATTTT. Its translation: CASSLKAGGGSTDTQYF.

The chain joins TRBV28 to TRBJ1-5; tentatively, D is TRBD1 (6 bases). This CDR3 region has 14 residues. V was trimmed by 2 bases and J by 6 bases, leaving 11 bases between them. Germline V lookup: CDR1 MDHEN, CDR2 SYDVKM. The DNA for the CDR3 is TGTGCCAGCAGTTTAGCAGGGGAAGGTCAGCCCCAGCATTTT. Translation gives CASSLAGEGQPQHF.

The rearrangement uses TRBV4-1 and TRBJ1-2; D gene uncertain. This CDR3 has 17 residues. The germline CDR1 and CDR2 sequences are MGHRA and YSYEKL. The ends were cut back, 1 base at V and 3 bases at J, with 18 bases in the middle. The CDR3 spells CASSQVAQPGPYYGYTF. The CDR3 nucleotides are TGCGCCAGCAGCCAAGTAGCGCAACCAGGCCCCTACTATGGCTACACCTTC.

This clonotype was recorded at least ten times. Germline is not matched at one junction end, which may reflect a read error. This chain uses TRBV6-5 with TRBJ2-1; D possibly uses TRBD1 or TRBD2 (6 bases each). This CDR3 is 15 amino acids long. Germline loops: CDR1 MNHEY, CDR2 SVGAGI. Here the CDR3 reads CASSSQPLTGTEGVF. The CDR3 region has the DNA TGTGCCAGCAGTTCTCAACCCCTGACCGGGACTGAGGGGGTCTTC.

This clonotype was recorded at least ten times. The V call is TRBV12-5, the J call TRBJ2-1, with D possibly being TRBD2 (6 bases). In germline, CDR1 is LGHNT, CDR2 FRNRAP. The CDR3 length is 14 residues. V was trimmed by 4 bases and J by 0 bases, leaving 7 bases between them. Here the CDR3 reads CASGSGSSYNEQFF. CDR3 coding DNA: TGTGCTAGTGGTTCCGGGAGCTCCTACAATGAGCAGTTCTTC.

The rearrangement links TRBV28 to TRBJ2-7; D may be TRBD2 (6 bases). Germline values: CDR1 MDHEN, CDR2 SYDVKM. V was cut by 9 bases and J by 5 bases, with 29 bases left in between. The CDR3 length is 17 residues. The CDR3 coding sequence is TGTGCCAGTAACCCGCACCGGGACTCTCCTACTCGCCACGAGCAGTACTTC. Protein product: CASNPHRDSPTRHEQYF.

The genes are TRBV9 and TRBJ2-7, with D tentatively TRBD1 or TRBD2 (5 bases each). The CDR3 sequence is 15 residues long. Germline assignment: CDR1 SGDLS and CDR2 YYNGEE. V lost 4 bases, J lost 5 bases, and 19 bases lay in between. CDR3 sequence reads: CASSSLRDPPHEQYF. CDR3 nucleotides: TGTGCCAGCAGCTCACTCAGGGACCCCCCCCACGAGCAGTACTTC.

The J gene is TRBJ2-2, the V gene TRBV2; perhaps TRBD1 as D (5 bases). V gave up 4 bases and J gave up 6 bases, with 15 bases separating them. The CDR3 runs to 15 residues. Germline V lookup: CDR1 SNHLY, CDR2 FYNNEI. CDR3 region: CASSVGDSGPGELFF. In nucleotides, the CDR3 is TGTGCCAGCAGTGTTGGTGACAGTGGGCCCGGGGAGCTGTTTTTT.

This chain connects TRBV12-3 or TRBV12-4 to TRBJ1-5; tentative D call: TRBD1 (5 bases). The CDR3 length is 16 residues. V lost 0 bases to trimming and J lost 7 bases, with 16 bases between them. CDR3 in DNA: TGTGCCAGCAGTTTAGCGACTTCAAGGGGCGGCCAGCCCCAGCATTTT. Translation gives CASSLATSRGGQPQHF.

This clonotype was counted only a few times. The chain is built from TRBV20-1 and TRBJ1-2; 10 bases map to TRBD1. This CDR3 is 15 amino acids long. V shed 2 bases, J shed 2 bases, and the junction held 5 bases outside the gene matches. Germline V gives CDR1 DFQATT, CDR2 SNEGSKA (reference sequence). The CDR3: CSARTGTGVNYGYTF. CDR3 nucleotide sequence: TGCAGTGCTAGAACCGGGACAGGGGTAAACTATGGCTACACCTTC.

CDR3 protein: CASSLVTSGGNEQFF. CDR3 DNA sequence: TGCGCCAGCAGCTTGGTGACTAGCGGGGGCAATGAGCAGTTCTTC. V and J are TRBV5-1 and TRBJ2-1; 12 nucleotides align to TRBD2. Germline V gives CDR1 SGHRS, CDR2 YFSETQ. Losses at the gene ends were 0 bases for V and 6 bases for J; bases not matched to a gene: 1. The CDR3 is 15 amino acids.